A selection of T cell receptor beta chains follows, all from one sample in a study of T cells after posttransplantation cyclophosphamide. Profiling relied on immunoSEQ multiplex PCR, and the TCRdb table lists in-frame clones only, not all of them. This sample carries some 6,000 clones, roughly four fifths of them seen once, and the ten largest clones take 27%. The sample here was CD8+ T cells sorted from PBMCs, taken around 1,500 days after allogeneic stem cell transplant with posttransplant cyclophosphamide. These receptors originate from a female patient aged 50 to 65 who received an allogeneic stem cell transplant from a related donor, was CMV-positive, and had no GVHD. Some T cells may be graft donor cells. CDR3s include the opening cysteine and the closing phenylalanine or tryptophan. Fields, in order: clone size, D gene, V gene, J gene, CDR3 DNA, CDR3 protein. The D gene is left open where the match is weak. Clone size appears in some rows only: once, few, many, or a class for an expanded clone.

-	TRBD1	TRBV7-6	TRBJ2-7	TGTGCCAGCAGCTTGGGGACAGGGACCTACGAGCAGTACTTC	CASSLGTGTYEQYF
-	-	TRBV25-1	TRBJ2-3	TGTGCCAGCAGTGGCTTCCGGGACACTTTCTATACGCAGTATTTT	CASSGFRDTFYTQYF
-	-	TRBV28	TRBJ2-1	TGTGCCAGCAGTTTAAATCCTAGCTCCTACAATGAGCAGTTCTTC	CASSLNPSSYNEQFF
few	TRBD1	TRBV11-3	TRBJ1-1	TGTGCCAGCAGCATCGGACAGGGTGAAGCTTTCTTT	CASSIGQGEAFF
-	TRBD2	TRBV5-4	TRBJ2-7	TGTGCCAGCAGCTTGTATACGGGAGGAGCCTACGAGCAGTACTTC	CASSLYTGGAYEQYF
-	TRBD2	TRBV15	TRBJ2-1	TGTGCCACCCAACTAGCGCCCAGCTCCTATAATGAGCAGTTCTTC	CATQLAPSSYNEQFF
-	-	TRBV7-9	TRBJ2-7	TGTGCCAGCAGTCCCGGACTTACCTACGAGCAGTACTTC	CASSPGLTYEQYF
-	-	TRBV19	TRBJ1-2	TGTGCCAGTAGTCCCTTCGACAGTTCCTCTAACTATGGCTACACCTTC	CASSPFDSSSNYGYTF
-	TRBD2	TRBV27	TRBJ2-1	TGTGCCAGCATCGGACTAGCTTACGATGAGCAGTTCTTC	CASIGLAYDEQFF
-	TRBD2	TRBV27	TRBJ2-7	TGTGCCAGCAGTTTATCCGCGAGACCGGGACTAGCGTTCTCCTACGAGCAGTACTTC	CASSLSARPGLAFSYEQYF
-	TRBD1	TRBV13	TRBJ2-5	TGTGCCATTTCAGACAGGGAAGGTCAAGAGACCCAGTACTTC	CAISDREGQETQYF
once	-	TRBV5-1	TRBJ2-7	TGCGCCAGCAGGGTAGAAGCCTACGAGCAGTACTTC	CASRVEAYEQYF
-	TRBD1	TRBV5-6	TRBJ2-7	TGTGCCAGCAGCCCTCATACAGGGGACCTTTCCTACGAGCAGTACTTC	CASSPHTGDLSYEQYF
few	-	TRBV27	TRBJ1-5	TGTGCCACCCAAACAGGTGCGGATAATCAGCCCCAGCATTTT	CATQTGADNQPQHF
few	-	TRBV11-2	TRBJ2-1	TGTGCCAGCAGCCGATCCGGGAGTTTTTACAATGAGCAGTTCTTC	CASSRSGSFYNEQFF
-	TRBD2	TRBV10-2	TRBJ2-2	TGCGCCAGCAGTGCTTTAAGCGGGAGGGCCTCTGGCGGGGAGCTGTTTTTT	CASSALSGRASGGELFF
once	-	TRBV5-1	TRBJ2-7	TGCGCCAGCAGCTTGTCCCGCTACGAGCAGTACTTC	CASSLSRYEQYF
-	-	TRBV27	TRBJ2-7	TGTGCCAGCAGTTTACGCCCAGGGCGGTCCTACGAGCAGTACTTC	CASSLRPGRSYEQYF
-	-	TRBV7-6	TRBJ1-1	TGTGCCAGCAGCTTAGGGGGCCACGGGAGCACTGAAGCTTTCTTT	CASSLGGHGSTEAFF
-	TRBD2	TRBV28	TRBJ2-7	TGTGCCAGCAGTTGGGGACTAGCCCGCTACGAGCAGTACTTC	CASSWGLARYEQYF
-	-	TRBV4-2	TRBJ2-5	TGTGCCAGCAGCCAAGGAGGGTCCATGGAGACCCAGTACTTC	CASSQGGSMETQYF
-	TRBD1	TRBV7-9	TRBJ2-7	TGTGCCAGCAGCCCGGGGGACAGGGGCTACGAGCAGTACTTC	CASSPGDRGYEQYF
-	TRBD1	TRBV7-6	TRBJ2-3	TGTGCCAGCAGCTTGCGAGACAGGGGAGCAGATACGCAGTATTTT	CASSLRDRGADTQYF
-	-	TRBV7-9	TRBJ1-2	TGTGCCAGCAGCTCCATTATTGGACAAGTTTATGGCTACACCTTC	CASSSIIGQVYGYTF
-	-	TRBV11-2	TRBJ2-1	TGTGCCAGCAGCCCTGGTTCGGGTAATGAGCAGTTCTTC	CASSPGSGNEQFF
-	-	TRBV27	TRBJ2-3	TGTGCCAGCAGTTTACGAGTCACAGATACGCAGTATTTT	CASSLRVTDTQYF
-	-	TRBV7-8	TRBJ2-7	TGTGCCAGCAGCTTAGCTGCGTTCTACGAGCAGTACTTC	CASSLAAFYEQYF
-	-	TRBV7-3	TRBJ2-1	TGTGCCAGCAGCTTAGCGAACAATGAGCAGTTCTTC	CASSLANNEQFF
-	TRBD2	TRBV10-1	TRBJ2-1	TGCGCCAGCAGTCAGGGACTAGCGCGGAATGAGCAGTTCTTC	CASSQGLARNEQFF
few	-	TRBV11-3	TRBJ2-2	TGTGCCAGCAGCCCCCCGGGGGGACAGGCGGTAATTGGGGAGCTGTTTTTT	CASSPPGGQAVIGELFF
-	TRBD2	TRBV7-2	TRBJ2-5	TGTGCCAGCAGCGACCGACTAGCGGGACAAGAGACCCAGTACTTC	CASSDRLAGQETQYF
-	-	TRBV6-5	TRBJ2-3	TGTGCCAGCAGGCGGGCCAAGCCTAGCACAGATACGCAGTATTTT	CASRRAKPSTDTQYF
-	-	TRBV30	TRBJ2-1	TGTGCCTGGACTATATCCGGCCTCATAGCATACAATGAGCAGTTCTTC	CAWTISGLIAYNEQFF
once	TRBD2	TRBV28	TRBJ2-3	TGTGCCAGCAGTCCCCCCGGGGGGAACGCAGATACGCAGTATTTT	CASSPPGGNADTQYF
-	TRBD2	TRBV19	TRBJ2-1	TGTGCCAGTAGTCCCATAGCGGGAGGGCCTTACAATGAGCAGTTCTTC	CASSPIAGGPYNEQFF
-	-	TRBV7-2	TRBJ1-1	TGTGCCAGCAGTCCATGGACAGCCTCGAACACTGAAGCTTTCTTT	CASSPWTASNTEAFF
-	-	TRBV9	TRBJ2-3	TGTGCCAGCAGCGCCCCGCTGGGCTACACAGATACGCAGTATTTT	CASSAPLGYTDTQYF
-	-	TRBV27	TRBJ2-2	TGTGCCAGCAGTTTAATCGGGATCGGGGAGCTGTTTTTT	CASSLIGIGELFF
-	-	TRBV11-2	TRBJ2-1	TGTGCCAGCAGCTCTAAACTCGTACGCTCCTACAATGAGCAGTTCTTC	CASSSKLVRSYNEQFF
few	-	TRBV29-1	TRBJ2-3	TGCAGCGTACATTCAGATACGCAGTATTTT	CSVHSDTQYF
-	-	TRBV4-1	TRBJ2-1	TGCGCCAGCAGCCCCGGACGGACAAATGAGCAGTTCTTC	CASSPGRTNEQFF
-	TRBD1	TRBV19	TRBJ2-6	TGTGCCAGTAGTATCAGGGGGTATGGGGCCAACGTCCTGACTTTC	CASSIRGYGANVLTF
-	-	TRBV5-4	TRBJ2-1	TGTGCCAGCACTACCCCGGGATCGGCAGGAGCACATGAGCAGTTCTTC	CASTTPGSAGAHEQFF
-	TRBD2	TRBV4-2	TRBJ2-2	TGTGCCAGCAGCCAAGATTCCCCTAGCGGGATTCACACCGGGGAGCTGTTTTTT	CASSQDSPSGIHTGELFF